This is a list of T cell receptor beta chains from one sample in a study of cytomegalovirus exposure and HLA in healthy donors. Data came from immunoSEQ multiplex PCR; TCRdb stores just in-frame clones and leaves some out. The sample yields around 100,000 clones, around 73% seen once. Sequenced input: PBMCs. All receptors come from a woman between 35 and 50 years old in good health and CMV-seronegative. Both conserved end residues are part of each CDR3. A D gene is named only where the DNA matches it firmly. Some rows mark clone size as missing; the rest say once, few, many or name a class of expanded clone.

abundance,d_gene,v_gene,j_gene,CDR3aa,CDR3nt
.,.,TRBV7-6,TRBJ2-5,CASSPVGASQYF,TGTGCCAGCAGCCCGGTGGGGGCGAGTCAGTACTTC
.,.,TRBV5-1,TRBJ2-2,CASSLEVQPTGELFF,TGCGCCAGCAGCTTGGAAGTACAGCCCACCGGGGAGCTGTTTTTT
.,.,TRBV20-1,TRBJ2-3,CSASYPDTQYF,TGCAGTGCTAGTTATCCAGATACGCAGTATTTT
.,.,TRBV7-8,TRBJ1-1,CASSFLGGFGGRNTEAFF,TGTGCCAGCAGCTTCCTCGGGGGGTTTGGGGGGAGGAACACTGAAGCTTTCTTT
.,.,TRBV27,TRBJ2-2,CASSFGRGELFF,TGTGCCAGCAGCTTCGGTCGGGGGGAGCTGTTTTTT
few,TRBD1,TRBV11-2,TRBJ2-1,CASSYQTGAHYNEQFF,TGTGCCAGCAGCTACCAAACAGGGGCCCATTACAATGAGCAGTTCTTC
.,TRBD2,TRBV7-2,TRBJ2-3,CAISTLAGETDTQYF,TGTGCTATATCAACCCTAGCGGGAGAAACAGATACGCAGTATTTT
.,TRBD2,TRBV7-2,TRBJ2-7,CASSQSLLAGGSEQYF,TGTGCCAGCAGCCAATCACTACTAGCGGGAGGTTCCGAGCAGTACTTC
.,TRBD2,TRBV9,TRBJ2-1,CASSVAPGRASGEQFF,TGTGCCAGCAGCGTAGCCCCCGGGAGGGCGTCAGGAGAGCAGTTCTTC
.,.,TRBV18,TRBJ1-6,CATRSSYNSPLHF,TGTGCCACGAGGAGCTCCTATAATTCACCCCTCCACTTT
.,.,TRBV7-9,TRBJ2-2,CASSTGAGELFF,TGTGCCAGCAGCACCGGGGCCGGGGAGCTGTTTTTT
.,.,TRBV19,TRBJ1-4,CASNIRDFGEKLFF,TGTGCCAGTAACATTCGGGACTTCGGGGAAAAACTGTTTTTT
once,.,TRBV15,TRBJ1-4,CATSRDKGTNEKLFF,TGTGCCACCAGCAGAGATAAGGGGACTAATGAAAAACTGTTTTTT
few,TRBD2,TRBV11-3,TRBJ2-7,CASSSRTSGGEQYF,TGTGCCAGCAGCTCCCGGACTAGCGGGGGCGAGCAGTACTTC
.,TRBD1,TRBV4-1,TRBJ1-5,CASSLGQGPYSNQPQHF,TGCGCCAGCAGCCTCGGACAGGGCCCTTATAGCAATCAGCCCCAGCATTTT
.,.,TRBV6-1,TRBJ1-1,CASSNRGRGTEAFF,TGTGCCAGCAGTAATCGAGGGAGGGGCACTGAAGCTTTCTTT
.,TRBD2,TRBV9,TRBJ2-7,CASSPREGIPYEQYF,TGTGCCAGCAGCCCCCGGGAGGGGATACCCTACGAGCAGTACTTC
.,.,TRBV25-1,TRBJ1-1,CASSGLTGLGTEAFF,TGTGCCAGCAGTGGCTTGACAGGACTGGGCACTGAAGCTTTCTTT
.,TRBD2,TRBV19,TRBJ2-7,CASSGLGPGEQYF,TGTGCCAGTTCGGGACTAGGCCCCGGCGAGCAGTACTTC
few,TRBD1,TRBV30,TRBJ1-2,CAWGQGVVYGYTF,TGTGCCTGGGGTCAGGGGGTCGTCTATGGCTACACCTTC
.,TRBD2,TRBV19,TRBJ2-7,CASSIGGGSYEQYF,TGTGCCAGTAGTATCGGGGGGGGTTCCTACGAGCAGTACTTC
.,TRBD2,TRBV10-2,TRBJ2-1,CASGLAGVYDNEQFF,TGCGCCAGCGGACTAGCGGGAGTATATGACAATGAGCAGTTCTTC
.,.,TRBV19,TRBJ1-5,CASSPRTRGSNQPQHF,TGTGCCAGTAGTCCTCGAACCAGGGGTAGCAATCAGCCCCAGCATTTT
once,.,TRBV10-1,TRBJ2-7,CASSESISQQGFSYEQYF,TGCGCCAGCAGTGAGTCGATTTCCCAACAGGGCTTCTCCTACGAGCAGTACTTC
once,.,TRBV9,TRBJ2-6,CASSADSPGANVLTF,TGTGCCAGCAGCGCAGACAGCCCTGGGGCCAACGTCCTGACTTTC
.,.,TRBV19,TRBJ2-3,CASTHTYRANTQYF,TGTGCCAGTACCCATACATACAGGGCCAATACGCAGTATTTT
.,TRBD1,TRBV19,TRBJ1-4,CASRDRGAEKLFF,TGTGCCAGTAGAGACAGGGGCGCAGAAAAACTGTTTTTT
.,.,TRBV11-2,TRBJ2-1,CASSLESGNYNEQFF,TGTGCCAGCAGCTTAGAGTCGGGAAATTACAATGAGCAGTTCTTC
.,TRBD2,TRBV19,TRBJ2-1,CTSSLQLAGGRNEQFF,TGTACCAGTAGTTTACAACTAGCGGGAGGTCGAAATGAGCAGTTCTTC
.,TRBD1,TRBV19,TRBJ1-6,CASSTGDRVDSPLHF,TGTGCCAGTAGTACCGGGGACAGGGTCGATTCACCCCTCCACTTT
.,TRBD1,TRBV6-1,TRBJ2-7,CASRRDRAAYEQYF,TGTGCCAGCAGGAGGGACAGGGCTGCCTACGAGCAGTACTTC
.,.,TRBV6-1,TRBJ1-5,CASSEGSGGRQPQHF,TGTGCCAGCAGTGAAGGGTCCGGGGGACGCCAGCCCCAGCATTTT